These 5 T cell receptor beta chains were all obtained from the same sample, sequenced in a study of T cells in tuberculosis. Thawed, overnight-rested PBMC were stained with GMM-loaded CD1B tetramer, viability dye and anti-CD3, then sorted. The lipid loaded on the CD1B tetramers was C32 glucose monomycolate from Rhodococcus equi. Only in-frame clones appear in the TCRdb table, and some are missing; sequencing was by immunoSEQ multiplex PCR. This sample has around 60,000 clones, with 80% to 85% found just once. Sequencing used CD1b-GMM tetramer-negative cells sorted from PBMCs. The receptors were sampled from an adult woman with latent tuberculosis.

This chain links TRBV5-4 with TRBJ2-3; the match to TRBD2 covers 9 bases. Trimming cost V 0 bases and J 3 bases; bases outside gene matches: 5. The germline gives CDR1 SGHNT, CDR2 YYREEE (reference sequence). The CDR3 loop spans 16 amino acids. The CDR3 DNA sequence: TGTGCCAGCAGCTTGGATAGCGGGAGATTAACAGATACGCAGTATTTT. Encoded protein: CASSLDSGRLTDTQYF.

This clone was recorded only once. The V and J genes are TRBV9 and TRBJ2-5; D may be TRBD2 (6 bases). The J call may be incorrect, as the DNA end agrees better with TRBJ2-7. Germline V gene data show CDR1 as SGDLS and CDR2 as YYNGEE. The CDR3 is made up of 13 amino acids. The CDR3 sequence: CASSLGTLGEQYF. CDR3 coding DNA: TGTGCCAGCAGCCTAGGGACTCTCGGCGAGCAGTACTTC.

The chain is built from TRBV9 and TRBJ2-7, with TRBD1 matching over 9 bases. The CDR3 is made up of 15 amino acids. V lost 3 bases and J lost 5; bases outside the gene matches: 9. Germline CDR1 reads SGDLS; CDR2 reads YYNGEE. CDR3: CASSGGGTGRDEQYF. The CDR3 DNA sequence: TGTGCCAGCAGCGGAGGGGGGACAGGGCGCGACGAGCAGTACTTC.

V is TRBV6-5 and J is TRBJ1-5; TRBD1 is a possible D gene (5 bases). CDR1 is MNHEY and CDR2 is SVGAGI in the germline V gene. Trimming took 5 bases from V and 7 from J, leaving 15 bases between them. The CDR3 is 14 residues long. The chain's CDR3 is CASSGVAGSQPQHF. CDR3 bases: TGTGCCAGCAGTGGGGTGGCAGGGTCACAGCCCCAGCATTTT.

The chain has TRBV11-3 and TRBJ1-3; 7 positions match TRBD1. Germline-derived CDR1 and CDR2 are SGHNT and YENEEA. Trimming cost V 1 base and J 2 bases; bases outside gene matches: 5. The CDR3 totals 16 residues. The CDR3 is CASSLVTGQPGNTIYF. DNA for the CDR3: TGTGCCAGCAGCTTAGTGACGGGACAGCCTGGAAACACCATATATTTT.